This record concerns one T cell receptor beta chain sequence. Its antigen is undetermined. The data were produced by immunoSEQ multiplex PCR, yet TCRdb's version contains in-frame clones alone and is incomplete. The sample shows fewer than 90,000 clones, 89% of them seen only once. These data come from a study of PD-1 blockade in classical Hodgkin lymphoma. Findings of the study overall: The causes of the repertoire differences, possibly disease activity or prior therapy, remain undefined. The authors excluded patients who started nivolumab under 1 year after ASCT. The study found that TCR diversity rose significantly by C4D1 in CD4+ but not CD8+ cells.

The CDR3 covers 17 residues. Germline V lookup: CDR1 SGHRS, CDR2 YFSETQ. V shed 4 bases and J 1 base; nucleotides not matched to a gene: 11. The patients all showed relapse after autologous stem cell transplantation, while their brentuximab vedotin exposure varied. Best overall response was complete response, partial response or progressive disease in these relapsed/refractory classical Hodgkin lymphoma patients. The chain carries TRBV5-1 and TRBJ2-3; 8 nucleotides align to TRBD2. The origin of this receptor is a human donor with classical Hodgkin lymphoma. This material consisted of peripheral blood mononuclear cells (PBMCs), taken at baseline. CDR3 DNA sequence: TGCGCCAGCAGCGCGCGGACGAGCGGGGGTGGCACAGATACGCAGTATTTT. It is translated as CASSARTSGGGTDTQYF. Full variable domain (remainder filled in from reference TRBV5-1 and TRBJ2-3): KAGVTQTPRYLIKTRGQQVTLSCSPISGHRSVSWYQQTPGQGLQFLFEYFSETQRNKGNFPGRFSGRQFSNSRSEMNVSTLELGDSALYLCASSARTSGGGTDTQYFGPGTRLTVL.